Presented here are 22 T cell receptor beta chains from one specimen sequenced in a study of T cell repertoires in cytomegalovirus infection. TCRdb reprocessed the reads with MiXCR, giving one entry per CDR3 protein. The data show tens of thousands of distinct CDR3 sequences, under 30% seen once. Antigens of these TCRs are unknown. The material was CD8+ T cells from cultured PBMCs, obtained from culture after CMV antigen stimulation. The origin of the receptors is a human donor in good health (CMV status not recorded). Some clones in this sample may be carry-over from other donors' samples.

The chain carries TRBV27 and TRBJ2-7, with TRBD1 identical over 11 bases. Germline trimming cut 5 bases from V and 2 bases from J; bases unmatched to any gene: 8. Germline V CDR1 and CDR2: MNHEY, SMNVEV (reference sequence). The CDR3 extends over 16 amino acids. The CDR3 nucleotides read TGTGCCAGCAGTCGGGGACAGGGGGGCCTACCCTACGAGCAGTACTTC. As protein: CASSRGQGGLPYEQYF.

The CDR3, as DNA: TGCAGTGCTAGAGATCTCGGGGGCGCCTACGAGCAGTACTTC. Translation: CSARDLGGAYEQYF. This chain joins TRBV20-1 and TRBJ2-7; the D gene could be TRBD1 or TRBD2 (6 bases each). CDR1 is DFQATT and CDR2 is SNEGSKA in the germline V gene (reference sequence). Trimming stripped 0 bases from V and 2 bases from J, with 11 bases between. This CDR3 has 14 residues.

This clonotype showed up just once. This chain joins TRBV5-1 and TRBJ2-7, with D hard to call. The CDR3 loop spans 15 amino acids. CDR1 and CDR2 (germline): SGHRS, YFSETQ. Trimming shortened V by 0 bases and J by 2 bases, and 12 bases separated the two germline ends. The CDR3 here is CASSLVRSTPYEQYF. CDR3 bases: TGCGCCAGCAGCTTGGTACGGTCGACACCCTACGAGCAGTACTTC.

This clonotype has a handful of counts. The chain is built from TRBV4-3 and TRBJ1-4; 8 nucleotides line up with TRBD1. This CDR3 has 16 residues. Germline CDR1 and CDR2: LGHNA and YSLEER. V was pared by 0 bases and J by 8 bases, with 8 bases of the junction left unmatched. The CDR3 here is CASSQDPQGAGEKLFF. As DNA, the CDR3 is TGCGCCAGCAGCCAAGATCCCCAGGGGGCGGGAGAAAAACTGTTTTTT.

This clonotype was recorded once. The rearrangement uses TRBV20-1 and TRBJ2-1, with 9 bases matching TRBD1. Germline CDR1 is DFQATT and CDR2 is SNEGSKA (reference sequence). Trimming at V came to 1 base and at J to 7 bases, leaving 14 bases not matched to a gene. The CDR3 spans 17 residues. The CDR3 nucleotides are TGCAGTGCTAGAGCCCCCCCGGGACAGGGAGACCCTAATGAGCAGTTCTTC. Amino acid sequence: CSARAPPGQGDPNEQFF.

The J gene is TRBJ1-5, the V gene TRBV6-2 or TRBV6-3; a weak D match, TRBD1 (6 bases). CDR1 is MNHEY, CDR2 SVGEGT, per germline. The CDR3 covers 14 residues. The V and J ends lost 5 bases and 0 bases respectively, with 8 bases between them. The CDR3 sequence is CASSGGGSNQPQHF. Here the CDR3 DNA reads TGTGCCAGCAGTGGGGGCGGTAGCAATCAGCCCCAGCATTTT.

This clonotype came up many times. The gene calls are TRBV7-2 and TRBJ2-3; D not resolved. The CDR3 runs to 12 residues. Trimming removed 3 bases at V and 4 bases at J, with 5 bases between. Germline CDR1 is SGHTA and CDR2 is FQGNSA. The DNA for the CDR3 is TGTGCCAGCAGCTTCAACTCAGATACGCAGTATTTT. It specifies CASSFNSDTQYF.

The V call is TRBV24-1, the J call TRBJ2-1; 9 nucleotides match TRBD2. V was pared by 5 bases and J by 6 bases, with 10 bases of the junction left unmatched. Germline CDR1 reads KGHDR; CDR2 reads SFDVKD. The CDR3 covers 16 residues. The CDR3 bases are TGTGCCACCAGTGGGCGGGGGACTAGCAAGCCCAATGAGCAGTTCTTC. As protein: CATSGRGTSKPNEQFF.

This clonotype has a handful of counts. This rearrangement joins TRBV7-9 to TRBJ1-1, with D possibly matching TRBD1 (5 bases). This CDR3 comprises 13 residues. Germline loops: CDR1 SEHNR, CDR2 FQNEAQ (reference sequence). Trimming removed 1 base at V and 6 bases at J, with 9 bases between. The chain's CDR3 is CASSLVGTAEAFF. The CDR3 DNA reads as TGTGCCAGCAGCTTAGTGGGGACGGCTGAAGCTTTCTTT.

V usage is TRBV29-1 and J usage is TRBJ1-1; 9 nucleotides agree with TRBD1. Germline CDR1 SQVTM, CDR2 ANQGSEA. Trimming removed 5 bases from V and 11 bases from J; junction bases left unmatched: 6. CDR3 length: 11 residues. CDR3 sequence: CSVRTGVNAFF. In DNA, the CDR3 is TGCAGCGTTCGGACAGGGGTGAACGCTTTCTTT.

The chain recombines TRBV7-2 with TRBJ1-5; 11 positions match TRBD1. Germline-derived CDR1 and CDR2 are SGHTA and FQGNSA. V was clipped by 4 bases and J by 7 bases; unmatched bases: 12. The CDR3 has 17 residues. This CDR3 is CASSSSQDRGRGQPQHF. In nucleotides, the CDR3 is TGTGCCAGCAGCTCGTCCCAGGACAGGGGGCGCGGGCAGCCCCAGCATTTT.

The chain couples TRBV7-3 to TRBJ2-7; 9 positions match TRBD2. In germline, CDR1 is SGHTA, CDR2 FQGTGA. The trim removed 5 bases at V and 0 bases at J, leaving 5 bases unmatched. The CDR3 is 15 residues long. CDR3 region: CASSPSSGASYEQYF. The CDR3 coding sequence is TGTGCCAGCAGCCCCTCTAGCGGGGCCTCCTACGAGCAGTACTTC.

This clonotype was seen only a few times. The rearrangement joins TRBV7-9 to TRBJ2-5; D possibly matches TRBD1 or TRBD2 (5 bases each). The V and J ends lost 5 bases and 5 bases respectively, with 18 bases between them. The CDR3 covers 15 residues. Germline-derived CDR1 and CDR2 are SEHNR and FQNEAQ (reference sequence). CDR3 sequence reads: CASSPRGNLEETQYF. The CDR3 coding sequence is TGTGCCAGCAGCCCACGGGGCAACCTGGAGGAGACCCAGTACTTC.

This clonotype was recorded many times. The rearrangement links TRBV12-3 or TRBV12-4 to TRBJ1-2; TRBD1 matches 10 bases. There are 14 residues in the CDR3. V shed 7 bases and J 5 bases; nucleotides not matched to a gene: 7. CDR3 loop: CASTAGQGMYGYTF. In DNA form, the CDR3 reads TGTGCCAGCACCGCGGGACAGGGGATGTATGGCTACACCTTC.

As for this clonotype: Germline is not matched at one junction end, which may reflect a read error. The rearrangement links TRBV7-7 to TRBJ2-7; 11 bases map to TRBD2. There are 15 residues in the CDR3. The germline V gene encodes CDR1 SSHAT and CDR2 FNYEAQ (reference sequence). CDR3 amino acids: CASTVGGTSGYEQYF. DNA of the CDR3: TGTGCTAGCACCGTGGGGGGGACTAGCGGTTACGAGCAGTACTTC. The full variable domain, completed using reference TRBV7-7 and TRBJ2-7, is GAGVSQSPRYKVTKRGQDVTLRCDPISSHATLYWYQQALGQGPEFLTYFNYEAQPDKSGLPSDRFSAERPEGSISTLTIQRTEQRDSAMYRCASTVGGTSGYEQYFGPGTRLTVT.

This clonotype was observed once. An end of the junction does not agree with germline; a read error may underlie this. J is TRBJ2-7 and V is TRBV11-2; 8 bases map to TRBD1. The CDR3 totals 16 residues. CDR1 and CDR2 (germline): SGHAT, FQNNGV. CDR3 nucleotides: TGTGCCAACAGCTCCGAACTGGACAGGGTTTCCTACGAGCAGTACTTC. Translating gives CANSSELDRVSYEQYF. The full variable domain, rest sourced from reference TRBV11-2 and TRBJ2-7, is EAGVAQSPRYKIIEKRQSVAFWCNPISGHATLYWYQQILGQGPKLLIQFQNNGVVDDSQLPKDRFSAERLKGVDSTLKIQPAKLEDSAVYLCANSSELDRVSYEQYFGPGTRLTVT.

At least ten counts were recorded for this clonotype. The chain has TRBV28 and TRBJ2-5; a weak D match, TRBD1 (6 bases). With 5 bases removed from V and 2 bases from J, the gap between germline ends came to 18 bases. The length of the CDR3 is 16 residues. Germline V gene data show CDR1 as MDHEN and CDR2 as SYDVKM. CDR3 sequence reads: CASSPQQGDLQETQYF. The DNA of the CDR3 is TGTGCCAGCAGTCCCCAACAGGGAGACCTGCAAGAGACCCAGTACTTC.

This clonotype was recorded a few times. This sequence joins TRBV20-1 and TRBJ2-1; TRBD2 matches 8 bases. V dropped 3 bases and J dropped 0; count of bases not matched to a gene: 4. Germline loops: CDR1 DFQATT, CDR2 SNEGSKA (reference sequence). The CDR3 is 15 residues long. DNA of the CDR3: TGCAGTGCTAGCTTTAGCGGGGCCTCCTACAATGAGCAGTTCTTC. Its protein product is CSASFSGASYNEQFF.

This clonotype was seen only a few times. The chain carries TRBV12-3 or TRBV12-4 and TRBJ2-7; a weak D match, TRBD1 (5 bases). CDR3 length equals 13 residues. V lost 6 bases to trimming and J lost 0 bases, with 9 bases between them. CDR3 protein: CASRDRLSYEQYF. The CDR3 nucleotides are TGTGCCAGCAGAGACAGACTCTCCTACGAGCAGTACTTC.

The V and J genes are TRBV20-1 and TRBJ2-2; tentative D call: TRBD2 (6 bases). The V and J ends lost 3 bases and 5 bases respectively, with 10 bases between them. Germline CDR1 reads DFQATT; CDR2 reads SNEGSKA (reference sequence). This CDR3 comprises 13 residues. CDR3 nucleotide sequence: TGCAGTGCTAGTGTCCGGGGGACCGGGGAGCTGTTTTTT. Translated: CSASVRGTGELFF.

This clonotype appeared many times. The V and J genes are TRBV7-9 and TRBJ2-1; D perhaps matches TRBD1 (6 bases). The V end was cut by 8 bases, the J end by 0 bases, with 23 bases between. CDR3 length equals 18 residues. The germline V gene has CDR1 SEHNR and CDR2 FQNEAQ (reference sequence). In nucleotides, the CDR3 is TGTGCCAGCGTAGGCTCGCGGACAGCAAAGAGCTCCTACAATGAGCAGTTCTTC. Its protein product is CASVGSRTAKSSYNEQFF.

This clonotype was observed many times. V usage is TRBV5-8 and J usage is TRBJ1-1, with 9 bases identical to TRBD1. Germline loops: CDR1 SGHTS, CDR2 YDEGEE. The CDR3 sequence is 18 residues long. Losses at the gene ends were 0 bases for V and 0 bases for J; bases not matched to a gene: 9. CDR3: CASSLEPGQGIMNTEAFF. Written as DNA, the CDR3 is TGTGCCAGCAGCTTGGAACCCGGACAGGGGATAATGAACACTGAAGCTTTCTTT.